These T cell receptor beta chains were read from a single sample in a study of neurological immune-mediated disorders. MiXCR, applied by TCRdb to the 5' RACE reads, yields one record per CDR3 protein. The sample holds 74,000 or so distinct CDR3 sequences, approximately 9.4% seen once. The sample consisted of PBMCs. The receptors originated from a man aged 45-60 years in good health. The CDR3 runs from the conserved cysteine through the conserved F or W. Fields, in order: D gene, J gene, V gene, clone size, CDR3 DNA, CDR3 protein. The D gene is left open where the match is weak. Clone size is given for some rows only: seen once, a few or many times, or a class if the clone is expanded.

D: TRBD2
J: TRBJ2-7
V: TRBV7-2
size: many
DNA: TGTGCCAGCAGCTTAGTACTAGCGGGGACCTCCTACGAGCAGTACTTC
CDR3: CASSLVLAGTSYEQYF

D: .
J: TRBJ2-7
V: TRBV7-2
size: many
DNA: TGTGCCAGCAGCTCCCGACAGACCTACGAGCAGTACTTC
CDR3: CASSSRQTYEQYF

D: .
J: TRBJ1-5
V: TRBV5-8
size: many
DNA: TGTGCCAGCAGCTTGACCTTTGGACAGCCCCAGCATTTT
CDR3: CASSLTFGQPQHF

D: .
J: TRBJ2-4
V: TRBV18
size: many
DNA: TGTGCCAGCTCACTCCAACGGGACTTAGCCAAAAACATTCAGTACTTC
CDR3: CASSLQRDLAKNIQYF

D: .
J: TRBJ2-1
V: TRBV7-3
size: few
DNA: TGTGCCAGCAGCCACATTGGACTACTCTACAATGAGCAGTTCTTC
CDR3: CASSHIGLLYNEQFF

D: .
J: TRBJ2-5
V: TRBV6-2/TRBV6-3
size: many
DNA: TGTGCCAGCAGAAAGACGGGAAACCAAGAGACCCAGTACTTC
CDR3: CASRKTGNQETQYF

D: .
J: TRBJ2-5
V: TRBV5-1
size: .
DNA: TGCGCCAGCTCTCTTCGACAGGACCAAGAGACACAGTACTTC
CDR3: CASSLRQDQETQYF

D: .
J: TRBJ2-5
V: TRBV7-2
size: many
DNA: TGTGCCAGCAGCTTAGCCTCCCAAGAGACCCAGTACTTC
CDR3: CASSLASQETQYF

D: .
J: TRBJ2-7
V: TRBV9
size: many
DNA: TGTGCCAGCAGCCCGGGACCGACAGAAGTCTACGAGCAGTACTTC
CDR3: CASSPGPTEVYEQYF

D: .
J: TRBJ1-5
V: TRBV29-1
size: .
DNA: TGCAGCGTGGGGGGCATGGAGAATTGCAATCAGCCCCAGCATTTT
CDR3: CSVGGMENCNQPQHF

D: TRBD1
J: TRBJ1-5
V: TRBV15
size: many
DNA: TGTGCCACCAGCAGAGCCCCTACAGGGGCGGGAGCCCAGCATTTT
CDR3: CATSRAPTGAGAQHF

D: .
J: TRBJ2-2
V: TRBV6-5
size: .
DNA: TGTGCCAGCAGTTACGGACATGGGCAGAACACCGGGGAGCTGTTTTTT
CDR3: CASSYGHGQNTGELFF

D: .
J: TRBJ1-4
V: TRBV6-6
size: many
DNA: TGTGCCAGCAGTTCAGGGACCTTTGCAACTAATGAAAAACTGTTTTTT
CDR3: CASSSGTFATNEKLFF

D: .
J: TRBJ2-6
V: TRBV20-1
size: many
DNA: TGCAGTGCTCGGACGGAATCCTCTGGGGCCAACGTCCTGACTTTC
CDR3: CSARTESSGANVLTF

D: .
J: TRBJ1-5
V: TRBV5-1
size: many
DNA: TGCGCCAGCAGCTTGCTGCCAGGGGGCAATCAGCCCCAGCATTTT
CDR3: CASSLLPGGNQPQHF

D: .
J: TRBJ2-2
V: TRBV7-3
size: many
DNA: TGTGCCAGCAGCCCCCGGGCAGGTCATGGCGGGGAGCTGTTTTTT
CDR3: CASSPRAGHGGELFF

D: TRBD1
J: TRBJ2-3
V: TRBV29-1
size: many
DNA: TGCAGCGAGGGGACAGGGGATCGTGGTACGCAGTATTTT
CDR3: CSEGTGDRGTQYF

D: .
J: TRBJ2-1
V: TRBV7-9
size: many
DNA: TGTGCCAGCAGCTTCCAACTACTTGAGCAGTTCTTC
CDR3: CASSFQLLEQFF

D: TRBD2
J: TRBJ2-7
V: TRBV29-1
size: many
DNA: TGCAGCGTCCCGGGACTAGCCGACTACGAGCAGTACTTC
CDR3: CSVPGLADYEQYF

D: .
J: TRBJ2-2
V: TRBV4-3
size: many
DNA: TGCGCCAGCAGCCAAGATCGGGTAGGGGCGGGCCTAAACACCGGGGAGCTGTTTTTT
CDR3: CASSQDRVGAGLNTGELFF

D: .
J: TRBJ2-2
V: TRBV28
size: many
DNA: TGTGCCAGCAGTTTAAGTGGCAGGGAGGACACCGGGGAGCTGTTTTTT
CDR3: CASSLSGREDTGELFF

D: TRBD2
J: TRBJ2-7
V: TRBV18
size: many
DNA: TGTGCCAGCTCACCCGGGACTAACTACGAGCAGTACTTC
CDR3: CASSPGTNYEQYF

D: .
J: TRBJ1-5
V: TRBV3-1
size: many
DNA: TGTGCCAGCAGCCACCGGACGGATAGCAATCAGCCCCAGCATTTT
CDR3: CASSHRTDSNQPQHF

D: TRBD2
J: TRBJ2-5
V: TRBV20-1
size: many
DNA: TGCAGTGCTGGCAGCCCTAGCGGGGGATTCCAAGAGACCCAGTACTTC
CDR3: CSAGSPSGGFQETQYF

D: .
J: TRBJ2-6
V: TRBV5-1
size: many
DNA: TGCGCCAGCAGCTTGGATGGCGGGGCCAACGTCCTGACTTTC
CDR3: CASSLDGGANVLTF

D: TRBD1
J: TRBJ1-2
V: TRBV20-1
size: many
DNA: TGCAGTGCTAGGGGCGGACAGGGGGCGATCTCCTATGGCTACACCTTC
CDR3: CSARGGQGAISYGYTF

D: .
J: TRBJ1-5
V: TRBV10-3
size: many
DNA: TGTGCCAACCCCATCGATTCAGATCAGCCCCAGCATTTT
CDR3: CANPIDSDQPQHF